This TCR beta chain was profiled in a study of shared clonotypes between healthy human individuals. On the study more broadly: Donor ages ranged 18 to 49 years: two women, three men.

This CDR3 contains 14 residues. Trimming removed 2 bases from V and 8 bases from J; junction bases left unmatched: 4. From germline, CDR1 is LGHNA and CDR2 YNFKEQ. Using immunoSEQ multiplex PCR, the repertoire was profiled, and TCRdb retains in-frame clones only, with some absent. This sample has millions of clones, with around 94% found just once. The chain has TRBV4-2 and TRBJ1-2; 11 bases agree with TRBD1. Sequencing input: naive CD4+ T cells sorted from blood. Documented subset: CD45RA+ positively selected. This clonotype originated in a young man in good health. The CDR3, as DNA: TGTGCCAGCAGCCAACCGGACAGGGGGCAAGGCTACACCTTC. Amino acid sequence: CASSQPDRGQGYTF.